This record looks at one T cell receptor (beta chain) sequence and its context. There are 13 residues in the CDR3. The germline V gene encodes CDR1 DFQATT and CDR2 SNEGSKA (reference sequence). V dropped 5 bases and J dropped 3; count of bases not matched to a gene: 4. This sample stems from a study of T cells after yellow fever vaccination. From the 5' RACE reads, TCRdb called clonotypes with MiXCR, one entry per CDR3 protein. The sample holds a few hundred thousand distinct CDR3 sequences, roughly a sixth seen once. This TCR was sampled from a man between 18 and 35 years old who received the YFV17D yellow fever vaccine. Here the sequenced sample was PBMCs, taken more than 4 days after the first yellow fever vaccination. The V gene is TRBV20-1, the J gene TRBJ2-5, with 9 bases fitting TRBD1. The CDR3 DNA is TGCAGTGCTGGCGGGGACAGGGAAGAGACCCAGTACTTC. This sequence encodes CSAGGDREETQYF.